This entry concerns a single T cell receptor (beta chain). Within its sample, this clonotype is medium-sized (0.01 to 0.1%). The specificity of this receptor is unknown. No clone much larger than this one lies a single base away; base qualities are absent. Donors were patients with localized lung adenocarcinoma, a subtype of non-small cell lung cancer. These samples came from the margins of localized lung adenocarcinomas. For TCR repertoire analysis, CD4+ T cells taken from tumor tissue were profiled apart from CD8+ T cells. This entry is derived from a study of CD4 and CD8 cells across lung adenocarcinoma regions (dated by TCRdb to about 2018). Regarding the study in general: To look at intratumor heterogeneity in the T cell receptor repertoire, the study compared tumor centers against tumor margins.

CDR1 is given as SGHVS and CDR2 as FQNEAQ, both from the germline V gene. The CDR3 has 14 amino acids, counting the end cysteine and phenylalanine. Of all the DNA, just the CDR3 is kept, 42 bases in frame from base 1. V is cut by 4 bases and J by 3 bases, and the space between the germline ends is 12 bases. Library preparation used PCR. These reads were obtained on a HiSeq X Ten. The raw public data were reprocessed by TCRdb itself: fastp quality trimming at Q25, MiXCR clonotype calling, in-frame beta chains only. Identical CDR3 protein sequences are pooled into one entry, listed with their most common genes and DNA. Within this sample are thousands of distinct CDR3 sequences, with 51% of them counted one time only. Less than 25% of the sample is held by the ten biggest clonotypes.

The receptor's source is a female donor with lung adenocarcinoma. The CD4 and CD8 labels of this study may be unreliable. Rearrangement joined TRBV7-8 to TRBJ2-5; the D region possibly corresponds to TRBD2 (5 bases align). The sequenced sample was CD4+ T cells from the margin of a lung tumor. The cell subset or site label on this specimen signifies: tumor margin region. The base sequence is TGTGCCAGCAGCTCGACTACGACGAAAGAGACCCAGTACTTC. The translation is CASSSTTTKETQYF.